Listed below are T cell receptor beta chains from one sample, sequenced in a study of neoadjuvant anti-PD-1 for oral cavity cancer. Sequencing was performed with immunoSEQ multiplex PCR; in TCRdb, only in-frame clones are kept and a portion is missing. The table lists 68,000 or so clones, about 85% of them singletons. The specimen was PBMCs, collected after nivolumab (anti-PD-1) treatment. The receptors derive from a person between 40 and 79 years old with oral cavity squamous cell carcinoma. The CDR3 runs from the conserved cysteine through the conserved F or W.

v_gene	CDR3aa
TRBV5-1	CASTLLAASYNEQFF
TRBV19	CASTQSRLGIETQYF
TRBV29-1	CSAGPDYEQYF
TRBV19	CASSINNSLREKLFF
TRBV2	CASSSGQTNPNQPQHF
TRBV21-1	CASSKVDKVGTGFHEQYF
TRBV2	CASSEGWDTSYEQYF
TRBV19	CASSSKTGATYQPQHF
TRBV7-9	CASRMELSTGELFF
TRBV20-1	CSGRDNYEQYF
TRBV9	CASSLQPGNTEAFF
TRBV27	CASSREGLKFYNEQFF
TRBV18	CASSTADSEETQYF
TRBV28	CASKRGARNEQYF
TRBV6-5	CASSSPGQWGHEQFF
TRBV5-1	CASSLTGSTEAFF
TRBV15	CATSRPGVGEKLFF
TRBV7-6	CASSLKDLGNTEAFF
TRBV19	CASKGGGPDYEQYF
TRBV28	CASSQNPGLKFF
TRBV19	CASRFSGRADETQYF
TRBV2	CASTTSRTEAFF
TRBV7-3	CASSLNSGGSEQFF
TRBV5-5	CASSPGTSGPRAGELFF
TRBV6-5	CASNWGDEQFF
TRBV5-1	CASSLSTGGIDEKLFF
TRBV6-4	CASSDSLGGHGYTF
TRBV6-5	CASSRDTDTQYF
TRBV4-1	CASSRPTSGRTDTQYF
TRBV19	CASSIDWARDNGYTF
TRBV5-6	CASSPGLAGGETQYF
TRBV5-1	CASSLAREVYNEQFF
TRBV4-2	CASSHPRSTEAFF
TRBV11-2	CASSPPIGITEAFF
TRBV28	CASNREYNEQFF
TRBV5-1	CASTGDQTQYF
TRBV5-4	CASRLWGAGQPQHF
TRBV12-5	CASGLVPMRGVSYEQYF
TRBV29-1	CSASWTSGQETQYF
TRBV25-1	CASSAAGHYGYTF
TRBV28	CASSSGTTEKLFF
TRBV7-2	CASSLTSGFSYEQYF
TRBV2	CASSDLAGASSTDTQYF
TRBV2	CASSDSSVQETQYF
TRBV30	CAWDGLAGTDTQYF